This T cell receptor beta chain originates from a study of blood T cell repertoires in COVID-19. CDR1 and CDR2 from the germline V gene are SGDLS and YYNGEE. The V end lost 4 bases, the J end lost 0 bases, and 11 bases lay between the germline ends. CDR3 length: 14 residues. Original handling: By means of reference gene primer amplification, nucleated cell counts were estimated. This table comes from immunoSEQ multiplex PCR, and its TCRdb copy is limited to in-frame clones, with some not included. Clone size and the V and J calls come from that table; the DNA yielded D and trimming. The table lists fewer than 350,000 clones, 85% of them singletons. Recovered participants had two consecutive negative NP/OP PCR tests, healthcare professional clearance, or symptom resolution.

The rearrangement links TRBV9 to TRBJ2-7, with D possibly TRBD1 on 6 matching bases. The sample comprised PBMCs or T cells enriched from blood (not recorded which). This TCR was sampled from a woman in her 50s who had recovered from COVID-19. The CDR3 DNA sequence: TGTGCCAGCAGCTCAGGGACAATCTCCTACGAGCAGTACTTC. It encodes CASSSGTISYEQYF.